Only one count was recorded for the clone carrying this T cell receptor (beta chain). This entry is derived from a study of blood T cell repertoires in COVID-19. Study overall: The United States, Italy and Spain were the sources of the acute and convalescent COVID-19 samples. The analysed material was cDNA or gDNA that came from T cells, B-cell-depleted T cells, or PBMCs.

Per the original data handling: Reference gene primer amplification gave nucleated cell count estimates. Data came from immunoSEQ multiplex PCR; TCRdb stores just in-frame clones and leaves some out. V, J and clone size reflect that table, while D and trimming were determined from the DNA. Among some 66,000 clones, about 78% were seen once, and the ten largest hold about 50%. Sequencing was done on a sample of peripheral blood. The sequence was collected from an elderly woman with acute or convalescent COVID-19.

The CDR3, as DNA: TGTGCCAGCAGCTTGCAGTGGACAGATACGCAGTATTTT. Protein product: CASSLQWTDTQYF. V usage is TRBV5-6 and J usage is TRBJ2-3; D is unresolved. Trimming stripped 1 base from V and 3 bases from J, with 6 bases between. The CDR3 has 13 residues. The germline V gene encodes CDR1 SGHDT and CDR2 YYEEEE.